The 20 T cell receptor beta chains in this list originate from one sample, sequenced in a study of T cells after yellow fever vaccination. TCRdb re-called the 5' RACE reads through MiXCR, storing one row per CDR3 protein. Among about 300,000 distinct CDR3 sequences listed, around 7% were seen once. The sample consisted of PBMCs, taken roughly seven weeks after the first yellow fever vaccination. All receptors derive from a man aged 18 to 29 who received the YFV17D yellow fever vaccine.

This clonotype has just a few counts. The chain employs TRBV20-1 and TRBJ2-5, with D maybe TRBD2 (6 bases). V was shortened by 6 bases and J by 3 bases, with 14 bases between the two germline ends. CDR1 is DFQATT and CDR2 is SNEGSKA in the germline V gene (reference sequence). CDR3 length: 13 amino acids. CDR3 protein: CSATGLSKETQYF. CDR3 sequence (DNA): TGCAGTGCCACGGGACTTAGTAAAGAGACCCAGTACTTC.

This clonotype was detected only a few times. The genes are TRBV20-1 and TRBJ2-1; D is ambiguous. Germline values: CDR1 DFQATT, CDR2 SNEGSKA (reference sequence). Trimming removed 6 bases at V and 0 bases at J, with 12 bases between. The CDR3 has 14 amino acids. The CDR3 coding sequence is TGCAGTGCCGGAAGGGTGAGCTCCTACAATGAGCAGTTCTTC. It encodes CSAGRVSSYNEQFF.

The chain couples TRBV18 to TRBJ1-2, with D hard to call. The V and J ends lost 6 bases and 4 bases respectively, with 12 bases between them. The CDR3 runs 13 residues. The germline V gene encodes CDR1 KGHSH and CDR2 LQKENI. The CDR3 DNA follows: TGTGCCAGCTCGCCCCGGGAACCCTATGGCTACACCTTC. This encodes CASSPREPYGYTF. Full variable domain (remainder filled in from reference TRBV18 and TRBJ1-2): NAGVMQNPRHLVRRRGQEARLRCSPMKGHSHVYWYRQLPEEGLKFMVYLQKENIIDESGMPKERFSAEFPKEGPSILRIQQVVRGDSAAYFCASSPREPYGYTFGSGTRLTVV.

The chain carries TRBV4-2 and TRBJ2-1; D is perhaps TRBD2 (6 bases). This CDR3 contains 16 residues. Trimming took 3 bases from V and 2 from J, leaving 14 bases between them. Germline lookup yields CDR1 LGHNA and CDR2 YNFKEQ. CDR3 coding DNA: TGTGCCAGCAGCCAGACGGAGGGGACGGCCTACAATGAGCAGTTCTTC. The encoded protein is CASSQTEGTAYNEQFF.

This clonotype was seen repeatedly, ten times or more. CDR3 coding DNA: TGCAGCGTTTTTTGGAGCACAGATACGCAGTATTTT. As protein: CSVFWSTDTQYF. The V and J genes are TRBV29-1 and TRBJ2-3; D remains unclear. CDR3 size: 12 residues. Germline V gene sequence: CDR1 SQVTM, CDR2 ANQGSEA. V dropped 5 bases and J dropped 0 bases, with 6 bases sitting between them.

This clonotype was seen ten or more times. The CDR3 coding sequence is TGTGCCAGCAGTGACTCCGCTGGCGGGGGAAACAATGAGCAGTTCTTC. Its protein product is CASSDSAGGGNNEQFF. The chain has TRBV6-4 and TRBJ2-1, with 7 bases fitting TRBD2. Trimming removed 0 bases from V and 5 bases from J; junction bases left unmatched: 7. In germline, CDR1 is MRHNA, CDR2 SNTAGT. There are 16 residues in the CDR3.

This clonotype came up many times. The gene calls are TRBV28 and TRBJ1-5, with D perhaps TRBD1 (5 bases). The CDR3 is made up of 14 amino acids. Germline CDR1 and CDR2: MDHEN and SYDVKM. V was clipped by 4 bases and J by 7 bases, with 14 bases between them. CDR3 sequence: CASSWDRSVQPQHF. For the CDR3, the DNA is TGTGCCAGCAGTTGGGACCGATCGGTCCAGCCCCAGCATTTT.

The rearrangement joins TRBV5-4 to TRBJ2-7; D may be TRBD1 (6 bases). V gave up 5 bases and J gave up 6 bases, with 15 bases separating them. The CDR3 loop spans 13 amino acids. Per germline, CDR1 SGHNT and CDR2 YYREEE (reference sequence). The CDR3 loop reads CASRAFGGSEQYV. For the CDR3, the DNA is TGTGCCAGCAGAGCCTTTGGGGGCAGCGAGCAGTACGTC.

This clonotype was detected ten times or more. V and J are TRBV7-2 and TRBJ2-7; D remains ambiguous. V lost 4 bases to trimming and J lost 7 bases, with 8 bases between them. The length of the CDR3 is 11 residues. CDR1 is SGHTA, CDR2 FQGNSA, per germline. The CDR3 sequence is CASSSAWEQYF. The CDR3, as DNA: TGTGCCAGCAGCTCCGCCTGGGAGCAGTACTTC.

The chain combines TRBV5-5 with TRBJ2-7; perhaps D is TRBD1 or TRBD2 (7 bases each). Germline values: CDR1 SGHKS, CDR2 YYEKEE (reference sequence). V lost 1 base to trimming and J lost 5 bases, with 13 bases between them. The CDR3 extends over 14 amino acids. The CDR3 sequence: CASSLTTGRDEQYV. The CDR3 DNA follows: TGTGCCAGCAGCTTGACGACAGGGAGGGACGAGCAGTACGTC.

This clonotype was recorded many times. This chain connects TRBV4-3 to TRBJ2-7; D gene unclear. This CDR3 contains 17 residues. Trimming removed 0 bases at V and 0 bases at J, with 15 bases between. Germline assignment: CDR1 LGHNA and CDR2 YSLEER. CDR3 loop: CASSQDRWLTLSYEQYF. In DNA form, the CDR3 reads TGCGCCAGCAGCCAAGATCGGTGGCTAACACTCTCCTACGAGCAGTACTTC.

V gene TRBV6-2 or TRBV6-3 combines with J gene TRBJ1-6; 8 positions match TRBD1. Germline V gene lookup returns CDR1 MNHEY and CDR2 SVGEGT. Trimming at V came to 6 bases and at J to 7 bases, leaving 8 bases not matched to a gene. CDR3 size: 15 residues. CDR3 in DNA: TGTGCCAGCAGCCACGGGACAGGCCTCAATTCACCCCTCCACTTT. This sequence encodes CASSHGTGLNSPLHF.

This clonotype was seen at least ten times. CDR3 loop: CAWSAGQGAIGSYEQYF. The DNA of the CDR3 is TGTGCCTGGAGTGCCGGACAGGGGGCGATAGGATCCTACGAGCAGTACTTC. The chain is built from TRBV30 and TRBJ2-7, with 11 nucleotides matching TRBD1. V shed 1 base, J shed 1 base, and the junction held 9 bases outside the gene matches. Germline CDR1 and CDR2: GTSNPN and SVGIG (reference sequence). The CDR3 loop spans 17 amino acids.

This clonotype turned up a few times. The CDR3: CASRAGQNPLETQYF. The CDR3 bases are TGTGCCAGCAGAGCTGGCCAGAATCCCCTAGAGACCCAGTACTTC. The chain is built from TRBV5-4 and TRBJ2-5; D gene uncertain. This CDR3 region has 15 residues. V was pared by 5 bases and J by 4 bases, with 18 bases between. Germline-derived CDR1 and CDR2 are SGHNT and YYREEE (reference sequence). Looking up the rest from reference TRBV5-4 and TRBJ2-5 gives the full variable domain: ETGVTQSPTHLIKTRGQQVTLRCSSQSGHNTVSWYQQALGQGPQFIFQYYREEENGRGNFPPRFSGLQFPNYSSELNVNALELDDSALYLCASRAGQNPLETQYFGPGTRLLVL.

The chain employs TRBV30 and TRBJ2-1, with D hard to call. The CDR3 extends over 11 amino acids. Germline V CDR1 and CDR2: GTSNPN, SVGIG (reference sequence). The V end was cut by 8 bases, the J end by 7 bases, with 12 bases between. The CDR3 reads CAGSRGNEQFF. CDR3 DNA: TGTGCCGGGTCCCGAGGAAATGAGCAGTTCTTC.

This clonotype was counted only a few times. The V gene is TRBV5-1, the J gene TRBJ2-1, with 11 bases aligning to TRBD2. The CDR3 runs to 15 residues. The V segment lost 6 bases and the J segment 7 bases; nucleotides outside the gene matches: 9. The germline V gene has CDR1 SGHRS and CDR2 YFSETQ. CDR3 loop: CASMPLAGAGNEQFF. The CDR3 region has the DNA TGCGCCAGCATGCCACTAGCGGGGGCCGGGAATGAGCAGTTCTTC.

Many counts were recorded for this clonotype. This sequence joins TRBV29-1 and TRBJ1-1, with TRBD1 as a possible D gene (6 bases). The V and J ends lost 5 bases and 5 bases respectively, with 12 bases between them. Looked up from germline, CDR1 is SQVTM and CDR2 is ANQGSEA. The CDR3 runs 12 residues. This chain's CDR3 is CSVTDRSTEAFF. CDR3 nucleotide sequence: TGCAGCGTTACCGACAGGTCGACTGAAGCTTTCTTT. The variable domain in full, completed from reference TRBV29-1 and TRBJ1-1, reads SAVISQKPSRDICQRGTSLTIQCQVDSQVTMMFWYRQQPGQSLTLIATANQGSEATYESGFVIDKFPISRPNLTFSTLTVSNMSPEDSSIYLCSVTDRSTEAFFGQGTRLTVV.

This clonotype was seen ten or more times. V is TRBV5-1 and J is TRBJ1-6; no firm D call. V was cut by 1 base and J by 12 bases, with 14 bases left in between. In germline, CDR1 is SGHRS, CDR2 YFSETQ. The CDR3 has 14 amino acids. The CDR3 loop reads CASSLFFWALPLHF. The DNA of the CDR3 is TGCGCCAGCAGCTTGTTCTTCTGGGCACTACCCCTCCACTTT.

The chain joins TRBV3-1 to TRBJ2-3; a weak D match, TRBD1 (6 bases). Trimming left V 1 base short and J 5 bases short, with 7 bases between. The CDR3 runs to 13 residues. Per the germline V gene, CDR1 is LGHDT and CDR2 is YNNKEL (reference sequence). CDR3 coding DNA: TGTGCCAGCAGCCAAGGAGGGGGAGATACGCAGTATTTT. This codes for CASSQGGGDTQYF.

The rearrangement links TRBV7-2 to TRBJ2-5; tentative D call: TRBD1 (7 bases). CDR1 SGHTA and CDR2 FQGNSA come from the germline V gene. CDR3 length equals 15 residues. Trimming shortened V by 8 bases and J by 5 bases, and 21 bases separated the two germline ends. As DNA, the CDR3 is TGTGCCAGCCGAGACCGCCCAGGGGGAGGTGAGACCCAGTACTTC. It specifies CASRDRPGGGETQYF.